This T cell receptor (beta chain) is from a study of graft-versus-host responses after intestinal transplantation. With respect to this clone: What it binds is unknown.

Overall study results and limits: The presence of high graft-versus-host to host-versus-graft clonal ratios in allografts characterized patients with graft-donor T cell macrochimerism. GvH clones occurred in recipient marrow; some first appeared in ileum or blood.

From germline, CDR1 is SEHNR and CDR2 FQNEAQ (reference sequence). This CDR3 spans 14 amino acids. The V gene lost 8 bases and the J gene lost 0 bases, with 14 bases spanning the gap. Clones were read by immunoSEQ multiplex PCR, and TCRdb kept only the in-frame ones, dropping some. This table holds about 50,000 clones, about 93% found once. The source material was unstimulated CD4+ T cells sorted from spleen or lymph node cells, sampled before transplant. This receptor was taken from a human donor who was the organ donor for an intestinal transplant. The chain joins TRBV7-9 to TRBJ2-7, with D tentatively TRBD1 (6 bases). The CDR3 is CASASWDTSYEQYF. The DNA of the CDR3 is TGTGCCAGCGCTAGCTGGGACACCTCCTACGAGCAGTACTTC.